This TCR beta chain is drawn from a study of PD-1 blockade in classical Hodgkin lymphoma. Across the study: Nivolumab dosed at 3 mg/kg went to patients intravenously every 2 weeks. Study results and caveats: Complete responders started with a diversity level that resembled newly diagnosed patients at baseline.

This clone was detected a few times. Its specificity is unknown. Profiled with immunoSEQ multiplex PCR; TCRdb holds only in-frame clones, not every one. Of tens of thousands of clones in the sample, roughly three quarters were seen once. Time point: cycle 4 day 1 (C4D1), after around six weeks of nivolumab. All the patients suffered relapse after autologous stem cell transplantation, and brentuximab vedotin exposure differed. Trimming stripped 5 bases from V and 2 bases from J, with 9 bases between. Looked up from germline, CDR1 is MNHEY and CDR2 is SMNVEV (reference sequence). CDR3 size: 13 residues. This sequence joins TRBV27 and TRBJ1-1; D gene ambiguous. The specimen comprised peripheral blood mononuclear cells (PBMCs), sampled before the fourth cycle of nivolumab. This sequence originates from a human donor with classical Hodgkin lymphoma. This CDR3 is CASSPPGNTEAFF. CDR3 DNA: TGTGCCAGCAGTCCCCCGGGCAACACTGAAGCTTTCTTT.